One and the same sample provided the 12 T cell receptor beta chains below, sequenced in a study of siplizumab effects on memory and regulatory T cells. Some clones are missing from TCRdb's copy, which holds only in-frame ones; the method was immunoSEQ multiplex PCR. Of 55,000 to 70,000 clones listed, 85% to 95% are singletons. The sequenced material came from CD8+ T cells sorted from blood. The receptors come from a human donor in good health.

The DNA for the CDR3 is TGTGCCAGCAGCCAAAACTACGAGCAGTACTTC. Its protein is CASSQNYEQYF. V gene TRBV5-6 combines with J gene TRBJ2-7, with D unclear. CDR1 SGHDT and CDR2 YYEEEE come from the germline V gene. CDR3 length equals 11 residues. V gave up 4 bases and J gave up 3 bases, with 5 bases separating them.

The chain recombines TRBV29-1 with TRBJ2-1, with D hard to call. In germline, CDR1 is SQVTM, CDR2 ANQGSEA. V lost 6 bases to trimming and J lost 4 bases, with 19 bases between them. CDR3 length: 15 amino acids. The DNA for the CDR3 is TGCAGCGTCCCACCCCCCTTGGCGGTTTACAATGAGCAGTTCTTC. Amino acid sequence: CSVPPPLAVYNEQFF.

The chain employs TRBV12-5 and TRBJ2-7, with D unresolved. Germline CDR1 and CDR2: LGHNT and FRNRAP. V was clipped by 1 base and J by 1 base, with 8 bases between them. The CDR3 runs to 14 residues. CDR3 bases: TGTGCTAGTGGTTTGGGGGTTACTTCCTACGAGCAGTACTTC. Its translation is CASGLGVTSYEQYF.

The V call is TRBV9, the J call TRBJ2-1; 8 nucleotides match TRBD2. The germline gives CDR1 SGDLS, CDR2 YYNGEE. The V gene end was trimmed by 0 bases and the J gene end by 3 bases; junction bases not matched to a gene: 2. CDR3 length equals 15 residues. CDR3 sequence (DNA): TGTGCCAGCAGCGTAGACAGCGGGAGCTACAATGAGCAGTTCTTC. Its translation is CASSVDSGSYNEQFF.

The J gene is TRBJ2-5, the V gene TRBV2; D is possibly TRBD2 (5 bases). The CDR3 is 14 amino acids. Germline V gives CDR1 SNHLY, CDR2 FYNNEI. V gave up 3 bases and J gave up 5 bases, with 13 bases separating them. CDR3 in amino acids: CASSDGTPGETQYF. The CDR3 DNA reads TGTGCCAGCAGTGACGGTACCCCGGGGGAGACCCAGTACTTC. Drawing the rest from reference TRBV2 and TRBJ2-5, the complete variable domain is EPEVTQTPSHQVTQMGQEVILRCVPISNHLYFYWYRQILGQKVEFLVSFYNNEISEKSEIFDDQFSVERPDGSNFTLKIRSTKLEDSAMYFCASSDGTPGETQYFGPGTRLLVL.

This chain connects TRBV9 to TRBJ1-5; no definite D call. Germline V gene data show CDR1 as SGDLS and CDR2 as YYNGEE. The germline V and J ends were trimmed by 0 bases and 6 bases, with 1 base remaining between them. This CDR3 spans 11 amino acids. In nucleotides, the CDR3 is TGTGCCAGCAGCGTAGGTCAGCCCCAGCATTTT. It codes for CASSVGQPQHF.

This clone has only one observation. At one boundary the junction diverges from the germline segment, which might be a read error. V usage is TRBV7-6 and J usage is TRBJ2-7; TRBD2 aligns across 7 bases. This CDR3 comprises 16 residues. Germline V gene sequence: CDR1 SGHVS, CDR2 FNYEAQ. The CDR3 spells CASSLGGAGVSSEQYF. The CDR3 coding sequence is TGTGCCAGCAGCTTAGGGGGTGCGGGAGTCTCCTCCGAGCAGTACTTC.

The rearrangement joins TRBV6-5 to TRBJ1-1; a possible D gene is TRBD1 (5 bases). The CDR3 is made up of 14 amino acids. V gave up 2 bases and J gave up 5 bases, with 12 bases separating them. CDR1 MNHEY and CDR2 SVGAGI come from the germline V gene. CDR3 nucleotides: TGTGCCAGCAGTTACCAGGCGAGGGGTACTGAAGCTTTCTTT. Translated: CASSYQARGTEAFF.

The chain couples TRBV4-1 to TRBJ2-2; D is undetermined. This CDR3 contains 16 residues. Trimming stripped 1 base from V and 3 bases from J, with 12 bases between. Germline-derived CDR1 and CDR2 are MGHRA and YSYEKL. The CDR3 sequence is CASSQGDDHYTGELFF. The CDR3 DNA follows: TGCGCCAGCAGCCAAGGAGATGACCATTACACCGGGGAGCTGTTTTTT.

This clone appeared a few times. V gene TRBV12-5 combines with J gene TRBJ1-1; no reliable D call. Trimming removed 3 bases from V and 1 base from J, with 6 bases in between. The V gene's germline CDR1 is LGHNT and CDR2 FRNRAP. CDR3 length equals 13 residues. CDR3 region: CASGLFENTEAFF. The CDR3 DNA follows: TGTGCTAGTGGTTTATTTGAGAACACTGAAGCTTTCTTT.

This clone showed up just once. The chain links TRBV28 to TRBJ1-1, with D tentatively TRBD1 (5 bases). There are 14 residues in the CDR3. Trimming pared 7 bases from V and 7 bases from J, leaving 19 bases between. Germline-derived CDR1 and CDR2 are MDHEN and SYDVKM. The CDR3 coding sequence is TGTGCCAGCATTACTTGGGGGGTGGGCAGTGAAGCTTTCTTT. Its protein is CASITWGVGSEAFF. Looking up the rest from reference TRBV28 and TRBJ1-1 gives the full variable domain: DVKVTQSSRYLVKRTGEKVFLECVQDMDHENMFWYRQDPGLGLRLIYFSYDVKMKEKGDIPEGYSVSREKKERFSLILESASTNQTSMYLCASITWGVGSEAFFGQGTRLTVV.

This clone was recorded once. The CDR3 spells CASSAWGNTEAFF. The CDR3 DNA follows: TGTGCCAGCAGCGCGTGGGGGAACACTGAAGCTTTCTTT. This chain connects TRBV11-3 to TRBJ1-1; no firm D call. Germline CDR1 is SGHNT and CDR2 is YENEEA. V shed 5 bases and J shed 1 base, with 8 bases lying between them. The CDR3 runs 13 residues.